The entry below describes one TCR beta chain. What it binds is not known. With V trimmed by 4 bases and J by 4 bases, 10 bases remained unmatched. The CDR3 contains 15 residues. Germline CDR1 SGDLS, CDR2 YYNGEE. Assay used: immunoSEQ multiplex PCR; TCRdb lists only in-frame clones, some missing. The sample includes more than 95,000 clones, 90% seen only once; the top ten take just over 7%. This record comes from a study of T cell responses to AZD1222 COVID-19 vaccine. Study-wide results and limits: Epitopes outside B.1.351 and B.1.1.7 mutated regions reportedly drew nearly half of spike TCRs.

The clonotype originates from an adult in good health. The rearrangement uses TRBV9 and TRBJ1-1; 7 bases agree with TRBD1. The sequenced sample was peripheral blood, obtained on day 0 of AZD1222 vaccination. The CDR3 DNA sequence: TGTGCCAGCAGCTCCAGGGGGTCGGGGGGCACTGAAGCTTTCTTT. Protein sequence: CASSSRGSGGTEAFF.